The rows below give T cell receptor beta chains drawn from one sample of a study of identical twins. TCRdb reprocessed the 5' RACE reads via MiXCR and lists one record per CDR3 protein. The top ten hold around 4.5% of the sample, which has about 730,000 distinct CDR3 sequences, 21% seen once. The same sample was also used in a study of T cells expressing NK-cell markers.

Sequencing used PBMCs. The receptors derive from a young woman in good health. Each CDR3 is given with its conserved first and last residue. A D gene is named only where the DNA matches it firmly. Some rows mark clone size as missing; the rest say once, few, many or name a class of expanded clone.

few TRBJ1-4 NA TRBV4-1 TGCGCCAGCAGCCAAGACGCGGCAGGGAGTGAAAAACTGTTTTTT CASSQDAAGSEKLFF
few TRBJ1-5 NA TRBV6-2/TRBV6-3 TGTGCCAGCAGTTACCCCCGGACAGTTTATAGCAATCAGCCCCAGCATTTT CASSYPRTVYSNQPQHF
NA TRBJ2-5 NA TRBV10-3 TGTGCCATCAGTGTGGGCAGTAAGGGAGAGACCCAGTACTTC CAISVGSKGETQYF
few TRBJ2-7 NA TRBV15 TGTGCCACCAGCAGACAGCGGGCGCGTTCCTACGAGCAGTACTTC CATSRQRARSYEQYF
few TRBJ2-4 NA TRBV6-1 TGTGCCAGCCGCGCCGTGGCTAGCTTTGGCGACATTCAGTACTTC CASRAVASFGDIQYF
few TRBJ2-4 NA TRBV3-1 TGTGCCAGCAGCCAAGGGGGAAACATTCAGTACTTC CASSQGGNIQYF
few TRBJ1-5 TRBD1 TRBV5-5 TGTGCCAGCAGCCCGCGGACAGGGAATCAGCCCCAGCATTTT CASSPRTGNQPQHF
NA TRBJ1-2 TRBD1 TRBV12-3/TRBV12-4 TGTGCCAGCATGGGGGACAGGGACTATGGCTACACCTTC CASMGDRDYGYTF
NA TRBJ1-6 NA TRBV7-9 TGTGCCAGCAGCCCCGGGCAAGCCAGTAATTCACCCCTCCACTTT CASSPGQASNSPLHF
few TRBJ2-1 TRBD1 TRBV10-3 TGTGCCATCCTCCCGGGGGGACAGGGGCTTAATGAGCAGTTCTTC CAILPGGQGLNEQFF
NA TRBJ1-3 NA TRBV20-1 TGCAGTGCTAGCCCCCACTCTGGAAACACCATATATTTT CSASPHSGNTIYF
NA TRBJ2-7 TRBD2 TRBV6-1 TGTGCCAGCACAAGGGCTAGCGGGAAGTACGAGCAGTACTTC CASTRASGKYEQYF
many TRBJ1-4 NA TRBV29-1 TGCAGCGTTGAGCGTACGGGGGACGAAAAACTGTTTTTT CSVERTGDEKLFF
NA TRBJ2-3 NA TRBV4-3 TGCGCCAGCAGCGAGAGGAGTGGCACAGATACGCAGTATTTT CASSERSGTDTQYF
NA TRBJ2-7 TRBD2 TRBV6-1 TGTGCCAGCAGCCCTCTCGGGGGGAGGGAGCAGTACTTC CASSPLGGREQYF
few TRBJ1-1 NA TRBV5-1 TGCGCCAGCAGCTTGGATCGGGGGGGCCATGAAGCTTTCTTT CASSLDRGGHEAFF
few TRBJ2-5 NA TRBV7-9 TGTGCCAGCATCCAAATGGGGGGAGAGACCCAGTACTTC CASIQMGGETQYF
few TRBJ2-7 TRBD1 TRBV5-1 TGCGCCAGCAGCTTGAGTGGACAGGGAGACTACGAGCAGTACTTC CASSLSGQGDYEQYF
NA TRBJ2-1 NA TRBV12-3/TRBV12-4 TGTGCCAGCAGATCCCCCCTGAGAACGGTGTACAATGAGCAGTTCTTC CASRSPLRTVYNEQFF
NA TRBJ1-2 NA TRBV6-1 TGTGCCAGCAGGGCGACCCTGAGCAGCTATGGCTACACCTTC CASRATLSSYGYTF
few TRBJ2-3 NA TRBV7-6 TGTGCCGTAAGGACTGGAGATACGCAGTATTTT CAVRTGDTQYF
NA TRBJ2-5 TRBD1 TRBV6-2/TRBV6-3 TGTGCCAGCAGCTGGACAGGCCCGGAGACCCAGTACTTC CASSWTGPETQYF
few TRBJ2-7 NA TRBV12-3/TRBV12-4 TGTGCCAGCAGTTTTGGAGTATTACCCCTGTACTTC CASSFGVLPLYF
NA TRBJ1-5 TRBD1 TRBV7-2 TGTGCCAGCAGCTTACGACAGGGCATCCAGCCCCAGCATTTT CASSLRQGIQPQHF
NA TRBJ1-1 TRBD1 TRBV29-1 TGCAGCGTAAACAGGGGATTCACTGAAGCTTTCTTT CSVNRGFTEAFF
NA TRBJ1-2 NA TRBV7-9 TGTGCCAGCAGCCCTAACCCAACGCGGGGCTACACCTTC CASSPNPTRGYTF
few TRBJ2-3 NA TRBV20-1 TGCAGTGCTGGCCTAGTTCCAGATACGCAGTATTTT CSAGLVPDTQYF
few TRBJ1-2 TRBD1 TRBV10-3 TGTGCCATCAGCACCGGGACAGGGCCGGCGGAGACCTTC CAISTGTGPAETF
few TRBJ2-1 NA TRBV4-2 TGTGCCAGCAGCCAAGGAGGAAGCGGAGAGGATGAGCAGTTCTTC CASSQGGSGEDEQFF
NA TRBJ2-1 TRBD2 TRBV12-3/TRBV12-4 TGTGCCAGCAGATCGAGGGGTCTTAGCGGGGGTGGGGATGAGCAGTTCTTC CASRSRGLSGGGDEQFF
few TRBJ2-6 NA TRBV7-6 TGTGCGGGGATGGGGACCGGATCTGGGACCAACGTCCTGACTTTC CAGMGTGSGTNVLTF
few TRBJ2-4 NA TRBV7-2 TGTGCCAGCAGCTTAACGGACAAAAACATTCAGTACTTC CASSLTDKNIQYF
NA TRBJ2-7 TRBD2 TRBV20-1 TGCAGTGCTTCGGCTAGCGGGAGCTACGAGCAGTACTTC CSASASGSYEQYF
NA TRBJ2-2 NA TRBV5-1 TGCGCCTTACGACCTCGGATTTACTACACCGGGGAGCTGTTTTTT CALRPRIYYTGELFF
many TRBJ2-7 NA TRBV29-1 TGCAGCGTTGAGAGAAGACGGGGCTCCTACGAGCAGTACTTC CSVERRRGSYEQYF